This T cell receptor (beta chain) originates from a study of human versus mouse CDR3 diversity and MHC coevolution. Study background: Each sample yielded about 5.5 x 10^6 to 1.7 x 10^7 valid reads. The study, taken as a whole, reports: On average, humans showed more CDR3 deletions and insertions than mice. Humans had the largest estimated TCR beta repertoire, about 1.5 million clonotypes.

Clones were sequenced by immunoSEQ multiplex PCR, and TCRdb holds only the in-frame ones, with some missing. The sample lists roughly 81,000 clones; just under 95% were seen once. Naive CD4 T cells, CD45RO-negative and CD62L-positive, were flow-sorted from PBMCs. For this clone: Antigen unknown.

Germline values: CDR1 SQVTM, CDR2 ANQGSEA. The ends lost 0 bases at V and 5 bases at J; junction bases unmatched: 0. This CDR3 has 13 residues. This chain uses TRBV29-1 with TRBJ1-4; TRBD1 agrees at 7 bases. The source is a person aged 25 to 69 in good health. Input material: naive CD4+ T cells from blood. Subset here: CD45RO-negative CD62L-positive naive CD4 T cells. CDR3 in DNA: TGCAGCGTTGAAGACAGGGGGAATGAAAAACTGTTTTTT. This encodes CSVEDRGNEKLFF.